Listed below are T cell receptor beta chains from one sample, sequenced in a study of shared clonotypes between healthy human individuals. Only in-frame clones appear in the TCRdb table, and some are missing; sequencing was by immunoSEQ multiplex PCR. This table has about 2 million clones, 85% to 95% appearing once. The sequencing sample was made of naive CD4+ T cells sorted from blood. The receptors originated from a man aged 18 to 29 in good health. The CDR3 runs from the conserved cysteine through the conserved F or W. A D gene is named only where the DNA matches it firmly. Expanded clones are given a class, and other clones once, few, many or no size at all.

. | TRBD2 | TRBJ2-5 | TRBV11-2 | CASSLVSGGETQYF | TGTGCCAGCAGCTTAGTAAGCGGGGGGGAGACCCAGTACTTC
few | . | TRBJ2-5 | TRBV5-1 | CASSLPLQETQYF | TGCGCCAGCAGCTTGCCCCTCCAAGAGACCCAGTACTTC
. | . | TRBJ1-3 | TRBV18 | CASSDKGPGGVSGNTIYF | TGTGCCAGCTCAGACAAGGGACCGGGAGGTGTCTCTGGAAACACCATATATTTT
. | TRBD1 | TRBJ1-6 | TRBV18 | CASSPLGQGPSYNSPLHF | TGTGCCAGCTCACCACTGGGACAGGGGCCCTCCTATAATTCACCCCTCCACTTT
once | . | TRBJ2-5 | TRBV19 | CASSIGQGLRETQYF | TGTGCCAGTAGTATCGGGCAGGGGCTAAGGGAGACCCAGTACTTC
once | . | TRBJ2-5 | TRBV25-1 | CASSEYRGQLQETQYF | TGTGCCAGCAGTGAATATCGAGGACAGCTCCAAGAGACCCAGTACTTC
. | TRBD1 | TRBJ1-2 | TRBV7-9 | CASSLGSGQGHGYTF | TGTGCCAGCAGCTTAGGTTCAGGACAGGGTCATGGCTACACCTTC
. | TRBD2 | TRBJ2-3 | TRBV5-1 | CASSKGLAVADTQYF | TGCGCCAGCAGCAAGGGACTAGCGGTGGCAGATACGCAGTATTTT
. | . | TRBJ2-2 | TRBV12-5 | CASGLVGGSSPGELFF | TGTGCTAGTGGTTTGGTAGGGGGTTCTTCCCCCGGGGAGCTGTTTTTT
. | TRBD1 | TRBJ2-7 | TRBV18 | CASSRSGTAYEQYF | TGTGCCAGCTCACGATCCGGGACAGCCTACGAGCAGTACTTC
. | . | TRBJ2-1 | TRBV13 | CASSSDSSSYNEQFF | TGTGCCAGCAGTTCAGACAGTAGCTCCTACAATGAGCAGTTCTTC
. | TRBD1 | TRBJ2-2 | TRBV5-1 | CASSSGQVTGELFF | TGCGCCAGCAGCTCGGGACAGGTTACCGGGGAGCTGTTTTTT
. | . | TRBJ2-2 | TRBV4-3 | CASSRERNTGELFF | TGCGCCAGCAGCCGGGAAAGAAACACCGGGGAGCTGTTTTTT
. | . | TRBJ1-1 | TRBV5-1 | CASSEGTSRVTEAFF | TGCGCCAGCAGCGAAGGGACCTCCAGGGTCACTGAAGCTTTCTTT
few | . | TRBJ1-1 | TRBV5-1 | CASSLEGRNTEAFF | TGCGCCAGCAGCTTGGAAGGGAGGAACACTGAAGCTTTCTTT
. | . | TRBJ1-1 | TRBV6-5 | CASRMEGLNTEAFF | TGTGCCAGCAGGATGGAGGGTCTGAACACTGAAGCTTTCTTT
. | . | TRBJ2-4 | TRBV4-3 | CASSQDRYKGIGKNIQYF | TGCGCCAGCAGCCAAGATCGATACAAGGGGATTGGCAAAAACATTCAGTACTTC
. | . | TRBJ2-1 | TRBV5-1 | CASSPDSNNEQFF | TGCGCCAGCAGCCCCGACAGCAACAATGAGCAGTTCTTC
once | . | TRBJ2-3 | TRBV6-1 | CASSARVSSTDTQYF | TGTGCCAGCAGCGCCCGCGTTTCTAGCACAGATACGCAGTATTTT
. | TRBD1 | TRBJ2-2 | TRBV28 | CASRDRGVSNTGELFF | TGTGCCAGCCGCGACAGGGGCGTATCGAACACCGGGGAGCTGTTTTTT
. | TRBD2 | TRBJ2-7 | TRBV5-1 | CASSLSSGSPYEQYF | TGCGCCAGCAGCCTCTCTAGCGGGAGTCCCTACGAGCAGTACTTC
. | . | TRBJ2-7 | TRBV2 | CASSEAGGAGPPYEQYF | TGTGCCAGCAGTGAAGCAGGGGGTGCGGGACCCCCCTACGAGCAGTACTTC
. | TRBD1 | TRBJ1-1 | TRBV28 | CASSPGTGYTEAFF | TGTGCCAGCAGTCCCGGGACAGGGTACACTGAAGCTTTCTTT
. | . | TRBJ1-1 | TRBV30 | CAWSMGGNGGGTEAFF | TGTGCCTGGAGTATGGGTGGAAACGGCGGGGGCACTGAAGCTTTCTTT
. | . | TRBJ2-1 | TRBV29-1 | CSVDPPRGGGYNEQFF | TGCAGCGTGGACCCCCCCAGGGGCGGGGGTTACAATGAGCAGTTCTTC
. | . | TRBJ2-7 | TRBV29-1 | CSAEGQGNSYEQYF | TGCAGCGCTGAGGGGCAGGGGAACTCCTACGAGCAGTACTTC
. | . | TRBJ2-1 | TRBV2 | CASSASPNEQFF | TGTGCCAGCAGTGCCTCCCCTAATGAGCAGTTCTTC
. | TRBD2 | TRBJ2-2 | TRBV2 | CASSIAGGNTGELFF | TGTGCCAGCAGTATAGCGGGGGGCAACACCGGGGAGCTGTTTTTT
once | TRBD1 | TRBJ2-2 | TRBV19 | CASREGTGITGELFF | TGTGCCAGTAGGGAGGGGACAGGGATCACCGGGGAGCTGTTTTTT
few | . | TRBJ2-3 | TRBV5-4 | CASSLDLARKTDTQYF | TGTGCCAGCAGCTTGGATCTAGCGAGGAAGACAGATACGCAGTATTTT
. | TRBD2 | TRBJ2-1 | TRBV30 | CAWSAQRTSGNVNEQFF | TGTGCCTGGAGTGCCCAACGGACTAGCGGGAACGTCAATGAGCAGTTCTTC
once | . | TRBJ2-1 | TRBV6-5 | CASSFHQGSSYNEQFF | TGTGCCAGCAGTTTTCATCAGGGAAGCTCCTACAATGAGCAGTTCTTC
. | TRBD2 | TRBJ2-5 | TRBV2 | CASRGTSWETQYF | TGTGCCAGCAGAGGGACTAGTTGGGAGACCCAGTACTTC
. | . | TRBJ2-4 | TRBV18 | CASSPPIGAENIQYF | TGTGCCAGCTCACCACCGATAGGGGCGGAAAACATTCAGTACTTC
. | . | TRBJ1-1 | TRBV5-4 | CASSSGQNTEAFF | TGTGCCAGCAGTTCCGGACAGAACACTGAAGCTTTCTTT
once | . | TRBJ1-4 | TRBV10-3 | CAIRDSSATNEKLFF | TGTGCCATCAGGGACAGTTCTGCAACTAATGAAAAACTGTTTTTT
. | . | TRBJ1-1 | TRBV15 | CATSRRDTEAFF | TGTGCCACCAGCAGGCGGGACACTGAAGCTTTCTTT
. | . | TRBJ1-5 | TRBV7-2 | CASSRDISNQPQHF | TGTGCCAGCAGCCGGGACATTAGCAATCAGCCCCAGCATTTT
. | . | TRBJ2-5 | TRBV29-1 | CSINTAGETQYF | TGCAGCATAAACACCGCTGGAGAGACCCAGTACTTC
once | . | TRBJ1-3 | TRBV4-2 | CASSQDLADTGNTIYF | TGTGCCAGCAGCCAAGATCTGGCAGATACTGGAAACACCATATATTTT
. | . | TRBJ1-1 | TRBV30 | CAWQSQGNTEAFF | TGTGCCTGGCAATCCCAGGGGAACACTGAAGCTTTCTTT